This passage covers 15 T cell receptor beta chains from one sample sequenced in a study of control samples from healthy donors and cancer patients. Assay: immunoSEQ multiplex PCR; the TCRdb copy retains only in-frame clones and omits some. The sample has just over 150,000 clones; approximately 93% are singletons. Specimen: blood. Source of these receptors: a man between 50 and 59 years old in good health.

The CDR3 protein is CSASRGTSGSETQYF. CDR3 in DNA: TGCAGTGCTAGTCGTGGGACTAGCGGGAGTGAGACCCAGTACTTC. The chain recombines TRBV20-1 with TRBJ2-5; TRBD2 aligns across 14 bases. The CDR3 loop spans 15 amino acids. The V and J ends lost 3 bases and 5 bases, in that order; junction bases with no gene match: 5. CDR1 and CDR2 (germline): DFQATT, SNEGSKA (reference sequence).

J is TRBJ2-5 and V is TRBV4-1; D is tentatively TRBD1 or TRBD2 (5 bases each). The V end was cut by 2 bases, the J end by 4 bases, with 17 bases between. The CDR3 covers 16 residues. CDR1 is MGHRA, CDR2 YSYEKL, per germline. The DNA of the CDR3 is TGCGCCAGCAGCCAATGGTCGAGGGGTGCCCCAGAGACCCAGTACTTC. Translation gives CASSQWSRGAPETQYF.

This clone came up once. The chain combines TRBV6-5 with TRBJ1-2; 8 nucleotides line up with TRBD1. Per the germline V gene, CDR1 is MNHEY and CDR2 is SVGAGI. V trimming: 5 bases; J trimming: 2 bases; junction bases outside the gene matches: 7. The CDR3 sequence is 15 residues long. CDR3 sequence: CASSQTDRANYGYTF. The CDR3 coding sequence is TGTGCCAGCAGTCAGACGGACAGGGCGAACTATGGCTACACCTTC.

CDR3 sequence reads: CASSLRGSYEQYF. The CDR3 nucleotides are TGTGCCAGCAGCTTGCGGGGGAGCTACGAGCAGTACTTC. The rearrangement uses TRBV5-4 and TRBJ2-7, with D perhaps matching TRBD2 (6 bases). V was shortened by 1 base and J by 3 bases, with 8 bases between the two germline ends. The CDR3 has 13 residues. Germline CDR1 SGHNT, CDR2 YYREEE (reference sequence).

The chain has TRBV6-2 or TRBV6-3 and TRBJ2-7; a weak D match, TRBD1 (5 bases). V gave up 2 bases and J gave up 5 bases, with 22 bases separating them. The CDR3 consists of 17 residues. CDR1 and CDR2 (germline): MNHEY, SVGEGT. CDR3 in DNA: TGTGCCAGCAGTTACGTCAGGGCGCGAGGCCAGGGAAACGAGCAGTACTTC. It encodes CASSYVRARGQGNEQYF.

The rearrangement uses TRBV4-1 and TRBJ2-7, with a tentative D call TRBD2 (6 bases). Deletions cut 0 bases from V and 2 bases from J, with 20 bases between. Germline V gene lookup returns CDR1 MGHRA and CDR2 YSYEKL. CDR3 size: 18 residues. Written as DNA, the CDR3 is TGCGCCAGCAGCCAAGAAGACGGGTGGAGGGTGGGCACCTACGAGCAGTACTTC. Protein: CASSQEDGWRVGTYEQYF.

The chain couples TRBV6-5 to TRBJ1-5, with a weak D call TRBD1 (6 bases). V was shortened by 11 bases and J by 0 bases, with 11 bases between the two germline ends. The CDR3 extends over 13 amino acids. Germline CDR1 reads MNHEY; CDR2 reads SVGAGI. The CDR3 loop reads CASGEVSNQPQHF. In DNA, the CDR3 is TGTGCCTCAGGGGAGGTTAGCAATCAGCCCCAGCATTTT.

The V and J genes are TRBV11-3 and TRBJ2-5; 10 nucleotides line up with TRBD1. The V segment lost 5 bases and the J segment 6 bases; nucleotides outside the gene matches: 9. The germline CDR1 and CDR2 sequences are SGHNT and YENEEA. This CDR3 spans 15 amino acids. The CDR3 region is CASSAGQGGEKTQYF. The CDR3 DNA is TGTGCCAGCAGCGCTGGACAGGGGGGGGAGAAGACCCAGTACTTC. Full variable domain (outside the CDR3, taken from reference TRBV11-3 and TRBJ2-5): EAGVVQSPRYKIIEKKQPVAFWCNPISGHNTLYWYLQNLGQGPELLIRYENEEAVDDSQLPKDRFSAERLKGVDSTLKIQPAELGDSAVYLCASSAGQGGEKTQYFGPGTRLLVL.

This clone came up once. The chain joins TRBV2 to TRBJ1-1; D not certain. This CDR3 has 14 amino acids. Germline V gene sequence: CDR1 SNHLY, CDR2 FYNNEI. Between the trimmed V and J ends, which lost 5 bases and 5 bases, there was a span of 15 bases. The CDR3 reads CASSRTIAGTEAFF. The CDR3 DNA is TGTGCCAGCAGTAGGACTATCGCTGGAACTGAAGCTTTCTTT.

V gene TRBV11-2 combines with J gene TRBJ1-2; unclear D gene. Germline V gene sequence: CDR1 SGHAT, CDR2 FQNNGV. The CDR3 length is 13 residues. V was cut by 3 bases and J by 8 bases, with 13 bases left in between. CDR3 bases: TGTGCCAGCAGCTTTGCCGGCGATGAGGGCTACACCTTC. Protein product: CASSFAGDEGYTF.

This clone was detected only a few times. The genes are TRBV11-3 and TRBJ2-3, with 10 bases that match TRBD1. V lost 5 bases, J lost 3 bases, and 5 bases stayed unmatched. The V gene's germline CDR1 is SGHNT and CDR2 YENEEA. The CDR3 has 15 amino acids. The CDR3 sequence: CASSATGGLTDTQYF. The DNA for the CDR3 is TGTGCCAGCAGCGCGACAGGGGGCCTGACAGATACGCAGTATTTT.

V usage is TRBV7-2 and J usage is TRBJ1-5; maybe TRBD1 (5 bases). Germline lookup yields CDR1 SGHTA and CDR2 FQGNSA. The V and J ends lost 2 bases and 4 bases respectively, with 12 bases between them. The CDR3 sequence is 15 residues long. CDR3 sequence (DNA): TGTGCCAGCAGCTTATCGTCACAGGTGAATCAGCCCCAGCATTTT. Translating gives CASSLSSQVNQPQHF. The full variable domain, its missing parts supplied by reference TRBV7-2 and TRBJ1-5, is GAGVSQSPSNKVTEKGKDVELRCDPISGHTALYWYRQSLGQGLEFLIYFQGNSAPDKSGLPSDRFSAERTGGSVSTLTIQRTQQEDSAVYLCASSLSSQVNQPQHFGDGTRLSIL.

Here the CDR3 reads CASSSSGRVTDTQYF. CDR3 bases: TGTGCCAGCAGCTCGAGCGGGAGAGTCACAGATACGCAGTATTTT. The chain carries TRBV3-1 (or the pseudogene TRBV3-2) and TRBJ2-3; 8 bases map to TRBD2. J gave up 2 bases and V 5 bases, and 6 bases lay outside the gene matches. The CDR3 runs 15 residues. The V gene's germline CDR1 is LGHDT and CDR2 YNNKEL (reference sequence).

The chain is built from TRBV28 and TRBJ2-7; 11 nucleotides align to TRBD2. Trimming took 10 bases from V and 5 from J; bases not matched to a gene: 19. The germline V gene has CDR1 MDHEN and CDR2 SYDVKM. The CDR3 runs to 17 residues. This CDR3 is CATMGWLAGGSSDEQYF. For the CDR3, the DNA is TGTGCCACCATGGGGTGGCTAGCGGGAGGAAGTAGCGACGAGCAGTACTTC.

The chain has TRBV28 and TRBJ2-7; D could derive from TRBD1 or TRBD2 (5 bases each). CDR3 length: 12 residues. The V gene's germline CDR1 is MDHEN and CDR2 SYDVKM. The CDR3 protein is CPSRGSSYEQYF. Written as DNA, the CDR3 is TGTCCGAGCCGGGGCTCCTCCTACGAGCAGTACTTC. The full variable domain, rest sourced from reference TRBV28 and TRBJ2-7, is DVKVTQSSRYLVKRTGEKVFLECVQDMDHENMFWYRQDPGLGLRLIYFSYDVKMKEKGDIPEGYSVSREKKERFSLILESASTNQTSMYLCPSRGSSYEQYFGPGTRLTVT.